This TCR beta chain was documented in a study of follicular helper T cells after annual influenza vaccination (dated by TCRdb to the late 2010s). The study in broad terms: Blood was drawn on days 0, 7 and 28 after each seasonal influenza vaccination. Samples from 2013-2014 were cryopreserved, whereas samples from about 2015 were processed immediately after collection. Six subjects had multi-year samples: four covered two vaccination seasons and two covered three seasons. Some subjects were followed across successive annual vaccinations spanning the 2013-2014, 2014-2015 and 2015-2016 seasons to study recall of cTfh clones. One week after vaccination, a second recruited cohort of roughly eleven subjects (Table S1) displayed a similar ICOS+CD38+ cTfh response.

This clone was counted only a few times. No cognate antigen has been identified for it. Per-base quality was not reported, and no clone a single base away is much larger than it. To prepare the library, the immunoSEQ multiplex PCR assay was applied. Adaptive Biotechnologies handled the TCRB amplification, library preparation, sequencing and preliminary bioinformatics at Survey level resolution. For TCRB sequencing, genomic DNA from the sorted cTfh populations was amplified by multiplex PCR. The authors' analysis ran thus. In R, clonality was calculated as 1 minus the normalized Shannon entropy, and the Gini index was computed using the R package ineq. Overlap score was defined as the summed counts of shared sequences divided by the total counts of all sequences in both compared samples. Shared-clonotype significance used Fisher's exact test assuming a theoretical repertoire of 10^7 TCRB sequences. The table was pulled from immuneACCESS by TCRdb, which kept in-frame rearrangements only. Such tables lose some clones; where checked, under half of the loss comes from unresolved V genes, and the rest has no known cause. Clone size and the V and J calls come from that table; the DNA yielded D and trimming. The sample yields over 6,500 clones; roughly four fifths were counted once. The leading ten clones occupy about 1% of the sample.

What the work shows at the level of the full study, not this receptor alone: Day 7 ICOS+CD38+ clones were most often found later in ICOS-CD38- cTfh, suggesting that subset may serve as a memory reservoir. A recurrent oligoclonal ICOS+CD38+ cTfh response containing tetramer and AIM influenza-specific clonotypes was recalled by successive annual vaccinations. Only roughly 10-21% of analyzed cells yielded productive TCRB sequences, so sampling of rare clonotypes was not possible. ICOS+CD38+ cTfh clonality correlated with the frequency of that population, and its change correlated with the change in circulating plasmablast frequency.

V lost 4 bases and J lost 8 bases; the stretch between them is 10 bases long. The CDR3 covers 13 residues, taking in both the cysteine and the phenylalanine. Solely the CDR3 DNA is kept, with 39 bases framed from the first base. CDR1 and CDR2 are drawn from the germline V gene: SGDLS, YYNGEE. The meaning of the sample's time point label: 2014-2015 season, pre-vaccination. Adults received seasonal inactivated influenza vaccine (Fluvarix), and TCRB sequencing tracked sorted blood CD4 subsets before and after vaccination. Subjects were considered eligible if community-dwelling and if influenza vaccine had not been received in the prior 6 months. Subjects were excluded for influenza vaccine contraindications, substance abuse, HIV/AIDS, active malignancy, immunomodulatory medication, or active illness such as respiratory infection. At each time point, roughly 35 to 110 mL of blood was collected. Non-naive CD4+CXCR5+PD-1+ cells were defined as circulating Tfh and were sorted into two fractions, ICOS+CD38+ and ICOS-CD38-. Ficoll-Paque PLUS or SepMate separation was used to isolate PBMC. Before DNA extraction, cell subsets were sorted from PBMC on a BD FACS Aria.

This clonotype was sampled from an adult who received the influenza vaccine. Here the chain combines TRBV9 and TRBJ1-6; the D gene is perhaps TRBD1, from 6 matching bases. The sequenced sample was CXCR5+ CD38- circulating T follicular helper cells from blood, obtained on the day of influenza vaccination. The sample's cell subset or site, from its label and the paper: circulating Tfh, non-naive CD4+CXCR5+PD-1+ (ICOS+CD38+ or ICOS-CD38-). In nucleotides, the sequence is TGTGCCAGCAGCTCCCACAGGGATTCACCCCTCCACTTT. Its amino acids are CASSSHRDSPLHF.